This TCR beta chain was identified in a study of Ad26.COV2.S vaccination and SARS-CoV-2 variants. Documented treatment: around 19 received Ad26.COV2.S at low or high dose, single or two shots; 5 received placebo; per-sample allocation not given. Samples were taken on day 63 after the first vaccine or placebo injection. V was cut by 2 bases and J by 4 bases, with 11 bases left in between. The CDR3 is 14 amino acids. Germline assignment: CDR1 MGHRA and CDR2 YSYEKL. Study observations and caveats: The study found similar non-spike TCR breadth in vaccine and placebo recipients. Total T cell responses, in the TCR breadth and depth analyses, may have been underestimated.

Measured with immunoSEQ multiplex PCR; TCRdb has only the in-frame clones, and not every one. The table records 350,000 to 500,000 clones, roughly 89% of them present only once. Worth noting for this clone: Its antigen is not identified.

The sample consisted of peripheral blood, taken in a trial of Ad26.COV2.S vaccine versus placebo. The chain has TRBV4-1 and TRBJ1-1; D call uncertain. The source is a person aged 18-60 years who received the Ad26.COV2.S COVID-19 vaccine or a placebo. The CDR3 spells CASSQSPSSTEAFF. CDR3 DNA sequence: TGCGCCAGCAGCCAAAGCCCGAGTAGCACTGAAGCTTTCTTT.